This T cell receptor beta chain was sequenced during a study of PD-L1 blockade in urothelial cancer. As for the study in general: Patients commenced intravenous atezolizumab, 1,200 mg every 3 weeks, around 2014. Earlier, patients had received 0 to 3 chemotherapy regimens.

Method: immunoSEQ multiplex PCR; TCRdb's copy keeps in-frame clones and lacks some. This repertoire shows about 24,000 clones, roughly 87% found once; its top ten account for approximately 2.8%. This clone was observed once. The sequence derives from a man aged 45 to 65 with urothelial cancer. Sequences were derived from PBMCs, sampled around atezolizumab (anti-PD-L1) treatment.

This CDR3 is CASSLLGSSYNEQFF. In DNA, the CDR3 is TGTGCCAGCAGCTTGCTGGGGAGCTCCTACAATGAGCAGTTCTTC. J is TRBJ2-1 and V is TRBV11-2, with a tentative D call TRBD2 (5 bases). V lost 3 bases and J lost 0, with 9 bases in between. This CDR3 spans 15 amino acids. Germline V gene sequence: CDR1 SGHAT, CDR2 FQNNGV.